This T cell receptor (beta chain) came from a study of blood T cell repertoires in COVID-19. Overall study context: COVID-19 samples, acute and convalescent, were from the United States, Italy and Spain.

The participants were between roughly 18 and 89 years old and came from fewer than 25 US areas. Cohort 3 donors counted as recovered after two negative PCRs, clearance, or resolved symptoms. Authors' data handling: How many nucleated cells were present was estimated from reference gene primer amplification. The method was immunoSEQ multiplex PCR; TCRdb's version includes in-frame clones alone and lacks a portion of them. V, J and clone size were drawn from that table, and D and trimming were deduced from the DNA. In the table there are hundreds of thousands of clones, more than 75% of which are singletons. Per the germline V gene, CDR1 is SGHKS and CDR2 is YYEKEE (reference sequence). Trimming at V came to 4 bases and at J to 4 bases, leaving 4 bases not matched to a gene. The CDR3 totals 13 residues.

The origin of this receptor is a man between 60 and 75 years old who had recovered from COVID-19. The sequenced sample was PBMCs or T cells enriched from blood (not recorded which). The chain carries TRBV5-5 and TRBJ1-2; 7 positions agree with TRBD1. The CDR3 DNA reads as TGTGCCAGCAGCCGGGACAGCAGCTATGGCTACACCTTC. Residues: CASSRDSSYGYTF.